The 20 T cell receptor beta chains below come from one sample, sequenced in a study of blood T cell repertoires in COVID-19. Here immunoSEQ multiplex PCR was the method, and the copy in TCRdb shows in-frame clones only, minus some. The data show around 100,000 clones, with almost 95% seen just once and 4.5% to 6% held by the top ten. Input material: peripheral blood. The receptors come from a man between 50 and 59 years old with active COVID-19.

The V and J genes are TRBV9 and TRBJ2-1; 10 bases are shared with TRBD2. The CDR3 length is 14 residues. Germline values: CDR1 SGDLS, CDR2 YYNGEE. With V trimmed by 3 bases and J by 7 bases, 4 bases remained unmatched. CDR3 protein: CASSDGLADNEQFF. CDR3 DNA sequence: TGTGCCAGCAGCGATGGACTAGCGGATAATGAGCAGTTCTTC. The variable domain in full, completed from reference TRBV9 and TRBJ2-1, reads DSGVTQTPKHLITATGQRVTLRCSPRSGDLSVYWYQQSLDQGLQFLIQYYNGEERAKGNILERFSAQQFPDLHSELNLSSLELGDSALYFCASSDGLADNEQFFGPGTRLTVL.

V and J are TRBV5-1 and TRBJ2-1; 13 bases agree with TRBD2. Per germline, CDR1 SGHRS and CDR2 YFSETQ. Unmatched junction bases numbered 6, after V lost 0 bases and J lost 9 bases. The CDR3 length is 16 residues. CDR3 sequence: CASSLGTSGSRGEQFF. CDR3 bases: TGCGCCAGCAGCTTGGGGACTAGCGGGAGCCGGGGTGAGCAGTTCTTC.

This clone showed up just once. The genes are TRBV28 and TRBJ2-5; 9 nucleotides line up with TRBD1. Per germline, CDR1 MDHEN and CDR2 SYDVKM. Trimming removed 10 bases from V and 4 bases from J; junction bases left unmatched: 13. The CDR3 spans 15 residues. In nucleotides, the CDR3 is TGTGCCACCGACGGACAGGGGACTCTGCTAGAGACCCAGTACTTC. Its translation is CATDGQGTLLETQYF.

The chain couples TRBV7-2 to TRBJ2-7; 11 nucleotides match TRBD2. The CDR3 is 15 amino acids. V shed 2 bases and J 4 bases; nucleotides not matched to a gene: 4. Germline V gene lookup returns CDR1 SGHTA and CDR2 FQGNSA. CDR3 nucleotide sequence: TGTGCCAGCAGCTTAATGGGACTAGCGGCATACGAGCAGTACTTC. Translation gives CASSLMGLAAYEQYF.

The chain couples TRBV30 to TRBJ1-1; 7 bases agree with TRBD1. The ends lost 2 bases at V and 4 bases at J; junction bases unmatched: 13. The CDR3 length is 16 residues. Per the germline V gene, CDR1 is GTSNPN and CDR2 is SVGIG (reference sequence). CDR3 residues: CAWSPQDLTGSTEAFF. CDR3 nucleotide sequence: TGTGCCTGGAGTCCTCAAGACCTGACAGGGTCCACTGAAGCTTTCTTT. Full variable domain (outside the CDR3, taken from reference TRBV30 and TRBJ1-1): SQTIHQWPATLVQPVGSPLSLECTVEGTSNPNLYWYRQAAGRGLQLLFYSVGIGQISSEVPQNLSASRPQDRQFILSSKKLLLSDSGFYLCAWSPQDLTGSTEAFFGQGTRLTVV.

This chain uses TRBV6-2 or TRBV6-3 with TRBJ2-7; D is perhaps TRBD1 (6 bases). Trimming took off 7 bases at V and 5 bases at J, with 21 bases between the two ends. From germline, CDR1 is MNHEY and CDR2 SVGEGT. The CDR3 spans 15 residues. CDR3 protein: CASIDSRGPGNEQYF. In DNA form, the CDR3 reads TGTGCCAGCATTGACTCCAGGGGACCGGGGAACGAGCAGTACTTC.

V is TRBV7-8 and J is TRBJ1-2; TRBD1 aligns across 8 bases. Germline CDR1 SGHVS, CDR2 FQNEAQ. The CDR3 is 16 residues long. Trimming removed 5 bases from V and 4 bases from J; junction bases left unmatched: 12. Here the CDR3 reads CASSPRPGQAPYGYTF. The CDR3 DNA reads as TGTGCCAGCAGCCCCCGACCGGGACAGGCTCCCTATGGCTACACCTTC.

The chain recombines TRBV10-1 with TRBJ1-1, with no clear D. Looked up from germline, CDR1 is WNHNN and CDR2 is SYGVQD (reference sequence). There are 15 residues in the CDR3. V was pared by 0 bases and J by 3 bases, with 11 bases between. For the CDR3, the DNA is TGCGCCAGCAGTGAGTCGACTCTCGGGTACACTGAAGCTTTCTTT. Its protein product is CASSESTLGYTEAFF.

The chain links TRBV9 to TRBJ2-7; D perhaps matches TRBD2 (5 bases). The ends were cut back, 0 bases at V and 6 bases at J, with 13 bases in the middle. The CDR3 contains 14 residues. Germline V gives CDR1 SGDLS, CDR2 YYNGEE. Written as DNA, the CDR3 is TGTGCCAGCAGCGTAGATTCTAGCCGGAGCGAGCAGTACTTC. This translates into CASSVDSSRSEQYF.

This clone was picked up a small number of times. Here the CDR3 reads CASRVGTISSYEQYF. For the CDR3, the DNA is TGTGCCAGCAGGGTCGGGACTATTTCCTCCTACGAGCAGTACTTC. J is TRBJ2-7 and V is TRBV11-2; TRBD2 agrees at 7 bases. Germline CDR1 SGHAT, CDR2 FQNNGV. The CDR3 runs to 15 residues. With V trimmed by 6 bases and J by 0 bases, 8 bases remained unmatched.

On this clone: Other nucleotide sequences from this sample produce the same CDR3. The chain is built from TRBV6-5 and TRBJ2-7; tentative D call: TRBD2 (5 bases). From germline, CDR1 is MNHEY and CDR2 SVGAGI. This CDR3 has 14 amino acids. V lost 5 bases and J 2 bases, leaving 13 bases between the germline ends. The CDR3 loop is CASSRTSGTYEQYF. DNA of the CDR3: TGTGCCAGCAGTCGCACGTCGGGGACCTACGAGCAGTACTTC.

The chain couples TRBV9 to TRBJ2-3; TRBD1 matches 9 bases. The junction had 7 bases not matched to a gene; V was cut back by 5 bases and J by 3 bases. CDR3 length equals 15 residues. The germline CDR1 and CDR2 sequences are SGDLS and YYNGEE. The CDR3 sequence is CASSPTGQGTDTQYF. The CDR3 bases are TGTGCCAGCAGTCCCACGGGACAGGGAACAGATACGCAGTATTTT.

The rearrangement uses TRBV18 and TRBJ1-1; a possible D gene is TRBD1 (6 bases). The CDR3 spans 15 residues. V was cut by 3 bases and J by 1 base, with 12 bases left in between. Germline V lookup: CDR1 KGHSH, CDR2 LQKENI. DNA of the CDR3: TGTGCCAGCTCACCGAATCAGGGGCGGAACACTGAAGCTTTCTTT. Translated, it gives CASSPNQGRNTEAFF.

V and J are TRBV30 and TRBJ1-6; 7 bases are a match to TRBD1. J gave up 5 bases and V 3 bases, and 13 bases lay outside the gene matches. The CDR3 is made up of 17 amino acids. CDR1 is GTSNPN and CDR2 is SVGIG in the germline V gene (reference sequence). The CDR3 loop reads CAWSDTGQWTHNSPLHF. The CDR3 DNA is TGTGCCTGGAGCGATACGGGACAGTGGACACATAATTCACCCCTCCACTTT.

The V and J genes are TRBV23-1 and TRBJ1-2, with 8 bases matching TRBD1. TRBV23-1 is identified as an open reading frame with a role that is uncertain. The CDR3 contains 15 residues. V dropped 9 bases and J dropped 7; count of bases not matched to a gene: 16. The CDR3 DNA reads TGCGCCAGGATGGGCCGACAGGGGAAGATTTGTGGCTACACCTTC. Its translation is CARMGRQGKICGYTF.

Only one count was recorded for this clone. This chain uses TRBV5-1 with TRBJ2-3, with 7 bases that match TRBD1. The CDR3 totals 14 residues. Germline trimming cut 1 base from V and 4 bases from J; bases unmatched to any gene: 3. Germline V gene sequence: CDR1 SGHRS, CDR2 YFSETQ. The CDR3: CASSLQGVADTQYF. In DNA form, the CDR3 reads TGCGCCAGCAGCTTGCAGGGGGTCGCAGATACGCAGTATTTT.

This chain uses TRBV6-2 or TRBV6-3 with TRBJ1-2; a weak D match, TRBD1 (5 bases). The V gene's germline CDR1 is MNHEY and CDR2 SVGEGT. V lost 2 bases to trimming and J lost 4 bases, with 17 bases between them. The CDR3 is 16 residues long. The CDR3 region has the DNA TGTGCCAGCAGTTACCGGGAGGGGCCGAAAAGCTATGGCTACACCTTC. This sequence encodes CASSYREGPKSYGYTF.

J is TRBJ2-1 and V is TRBV19, with 7 bases matching TRBD2. With V trimmed by 5 bases and J by 3 bases, 7 bases remained unmatched. CDR1 and CDR2 from the germline V gene are LNHDA and SQIVND (reference sequence). CDR3 length equals 15 residues. CDR3 sequence (DNA): TGTGCCAGTAGTGTCCCTAGCGGAGTCTACAATGAGCAGTTCTTC. Amino acids: CASSVPSGVYNEQFF.

The chain recombines TRBV3-1 (or the pseudogene TRBV3-2) with TRBJ2-3; the D gene is possibly TRBD1 (5 bases). V was cut by 4 bases and J by 2 bases, with 16 bases left in between. This CDR3 comprises 16 residues. Germline V lookup: CDR1 LGHDT, CDR2 YNNKEL (reference sequence). CDR3 nucleotides: TGTGCCAGCAGCCCAGGGTCTCGGCTAGTCACAGATACGCAGTATTTT. As protein: CASSPGSRLVTDTQYF.

The V gene is TRBV28, the J gene TRBJ1-1; 7 nucleotides agree with TRBD1. Germline V lookup: CDR1 MDHEN, CDR2 SYDVKM. CDR3 length: 13 amino acids. After removal of 2 bases from V and 6 bases from J, the junction contained 3 bases not matched to a gene. The chain's CDR3 is CASSLAGGPEAFF. The CDR3 DNA follows: TGTGCCAGCAGTTTAGCAGGGGGACCTGAAGCTTTCTTT.